The rows below give T cell receptor beta chains drawn from one sample of a study of blood T cells in healthy people across ages. TCRdb independently ran MiXCR on the 5' RACE reads; one entry per CDR3 protein. The data show roughly 2 million distinct CDR3 sequences, about 50% seen once. Sequencing used blood. The receptors originated from a woman in her thirties or forties in good health. Both conserved end residues are part of each CDR3. The D gene is left open where the match is weak. Rows give clone size only sometimes, using once, few, many, or a class for an expanded clone.

d_gene: .
abundance: few
j_gene: TRBJ2-7
v_gene: TRBV27
CDR3nt: TGTGCCAGCAGTTTTCAACAGGGCCCCTACGAGCAGTACTTC
CDR3aa: CASSFQQGPYEQYF

d_gene: .
abundance: few
j_gene: TRBJ1-2
v_gene: TRBV7-2
CDR3nt: TGTGCCAGCAGCTTCCAGGTTCAGGATGGCTACACCTTC
CDR3aa: CASSFQVQDGYTF

d_gene: .
abundance: .
j_gene: TRBJ2-7
v_gene: TRBV6-5
CDR3nt: TGTGCCAGCGGAGAGAAATACTCCTACGAGCAGTACTTC
CDR3aa: CASGEKYSYEQYF

d_gene: .
abundance: few
j_gene: TRBJ2-3
v_gene: TRBV7-2
CDR3nt: TGTGCCAGCAGCGTGGAGGGGAAATTGACAGATACGCAGTATTTT
CDR3aa: CASSVEGKLTDTQYF

d_gene: .
abundance: few
j_gene: TRBJ2-4
v_gene: TRBV20-1
CDR3nt: TGCAGTGCTAGAGGAGTAGGGAGACCTCCGCTTCAAGCCAAAAACATTCAGTACTTC
CDR3aa: CSARGVGRPPLQAKNIQYF

d_gene: TRBD2
abundance: few
j_gene: TRBJ2-5
v_gene: TRBV6-2/TRBV6-3
CDR3nt: TGTGCCAGCAGTTACGGGCTAGCGGGGCTGCAAGAGACCCAGTACTTC
CDR3aa: CASSYGLAGLQETQYF

d_gene: .
abundance: .
j_gene: TRBJ2-5
v_gene: TRBV11-2
CDR3nt: TGTGCCAGCAGCCCCCTAATAGAAGAGACCCAGTACTTC
CDR3aa: CASSPLIEETQYF

d_gene: .
abundance: .
j_gene: TRBJ2-5
v_gene: TRBV6-1
CDR3nt: TGTGCCAGCAGTGACCCTCGAGGTCGGTCCCAAGAGACCCAGTACTTC
CDR3aa: CASSDPRGRSQETQYF

d_gene: .
abundance: .
j_gene: TRBJ1-2
v_gene: TRBV7-2
CDR3nt: TGTGCCAGCAGCCCTAACACAGTAAATGGCTACACCTTC
CDR3aa: CASSPNTVNGYTF

d_gene: .
abundance: .
j_gene: TRBJ2-7
v_gene: TRBV7-2
CDR3nt: TGTGCCAGCAGCTTAGTTAGCTCGGTTAGCGAGCAGTACTTC
CDR3aa: CASSLVSSVSEQYF

d_gene: .
abundance: .
j_gene: TRBJ2-1
v_gene: TRBV20-1
CDR3nt: TGCAGTGCTAGGGGTCGGGATGAGCAGTTCTTC
CDR3aa: CSARGRDEQFF

d_gene: .
abundance: .
j_gene: TRBJ2-1
v_gene: TRBV7-3
CDR3nt: TGTGCCAGCAGCCCACAGCGAGCGGGTGAGCAGTTCTTC
CDR3aa: CASSPQRAGEQFF

d_gene: .
abundance: .
j_gene: TRBJ1-6
v_gene: TRBV7-2
CDR3nt: TGTGCCAGCAGCCCCCGCCCGGCCGGAATTAATTCACCCCTCCACTTT
CDR3aa: CASSPRPAGINSPLHF

d_gene: TRBD2
abundance: few
j_gene: TRBJ2-3
v_gene: TRBV6-5
CDR3nt: TGTGCCAGCAGTTCTCTAGCGGCCGGCACAGATACGCAGTATTTT
CDR3aa: CASSSLAAGTDTQYF

d_gene: .
abundance: few
j_gene: TRBJ2-1
v_gene: TRBV11-2
CDR3nt: TGTGCCAGCAGCAAGACTAGTCAACTCGAGCAGTTCTTC
CDR3aa: CASSKTSQLEQFF

d_gene: TRBD2
abundance: .
j_gene: TRBJ2-7
v_gene: TRBV7-2
CDR3nt: TGTGCCAGCAGCTTAGGACTAGCGGGGCGATACTCCTACGAGCAGTACTTC
CDR3aa: CASSLGLAGRYSYEQYF

d_gene: TRBD1
abundance: .
j_gene: TRBJ1-1
v_gene: TRBV10-3
CDR3nt: TGTGCCATCAGTGAAACAGGACAGGGGAAAAACACTGAAGCTTTCTTT
CDR3aa: CAISETGQGKNTEAFF

d_gene: .
abundance: once
j_gene: TRBJ1-2
v_gene: TRBV29-1
CDR3nt: TGCAGCGTCGATCTCCCGGGAGGGCAGAACTATGGCTACACCTTC
CDR3aa: CSVDLPGGQNYGYTF

d_gene: .
abundance: .
j_gene: TRBJ2-7
v_gene: TRBV21-1
CDR3nt: TGTGCCAGCAGCAAAGTGGCCACCGGGGGCACCTACGAGCAGTACTTC
CDR3aa: CASSKVATGGTYEQYF

d_gene: .
abundance: few
j_gene: TRBJ2-1
v_gene: TRBV4-1
CDR3nt: TGCGCCAGCAGCCAAGATGCGGGCACCAATGAGCAGTTCTTC
CDR3aa: CASSQDAGTNEQFF

d_gene: TRBD2
abundance: few
j_gene: TRBJ2-5
v_gene: TRBV20-1
CDR3nt: TGCAGTGCTAGGTCGGGACTAGCGGGAGACGTCCAAGAGACCCAGTACTTC
CDR3aa: CSARSGLAGDVQETQYF

d_gene: TRBD1
abundance: few
j_gene: TRBJ2-7
v_gene: TRBV29-1
CDR3nt: TGCAGCGTTGAAACAGGGGATAACTACGAGCAGTACTTC
CDR3aa: CSVETGDNYEQYF

d_gene: .
abundance: few
j_gene: TRBJ2-7
v_gene: TRBV20-1
CDR3nt: TGCAGTGCTAGAGATCAGAAGGCAGAACCTACCTACGAGCAGTACTTC
CDR3aa: CSARDQKAEPTYEQYF

d_gene: .
abundance: .
j_gene: TRBJ1-4
v_gene: TRBV27
CDR3nt: TGTGCCAGCAGTTTCCGGGGCTTTAATGAAAAACTGTTTTTT
CDR3aa: CASSFRGFNEKLFF

d_gene: .
abundance: .
j_gene: TRBJ1-1
v_gene: TRBV7-2
CDR3nt: TGTGCCAGCAGCTTACCAGGGGCCCTGGGAGCTTTCTTT
CDR3aa: CASSLPGALGAFF

d_gene: TRBD2
abundance: few
j_gene: TRBJ2-3
v_gene: TRBV9
CDR3nt: TGTGCCAGCACAAGCGGGGGCACTAGCACAGATACGCAGTATTTT
CDR3aa: CASTSGGTSTDTQYF

d_gene: TRBD2
abundance: .
j_gene: TRBJ2-5
v_gene: TRBV25-1
CDR3nt: TGTGCCAGCAGTGAATACAGGACTAGCGGGGAGACCCAGTACTTC
CDR3aa: CASSEYRTSGETQYF

d_gene: TRBD1
abundance: .
j_gene: TRBJ2-3
v_gene: TRBV5-6
CDR3nt: TGTGCCAGCAGCTTGGGGAGGGGACAGGGGACCCTTCCCCCCGGGTATTTT
CDR3aa: CASSLGRGQGTLPPGYF

d_gene: TRBD1
abundance: .
j_gene: TRBJ2-1
v_gene: TRBV11-3
CDR3nt: TGTGCCAGCAGCGCGGGGACAGGGCAAGAGGAGCAGTTCTTC
CDR3aa: CASSAGTGQEEQFF

d_gene: .
abundance: .
j_gene: TRBJ2-1
v_gene: TRBV2
CDR3nt: TGTGCCAGCGGCCGGGGGACAGTCTACAATGAGCAGTTCTTC
CDR3aa: CASGRGTVYNEQFF

d_gene: .
abundance: .
j_gene: TRBJ1-5
v_gene: TRBV6-5
CDR3nt: TGTGCCAGCAGTTACGCGGCGACTGGGGTTGGCAATCAGCCCCAGCATTTT
CDR3aa: CASSYAATGVGNQPQHF

d_gene: TRBD2
abundance: .
j_gene: TRBJ2-7
v_gene: TRBV27
CDR3nt: TGTGCCAGCGGGCGACGGGGGGTCGAGCAGTACTTC
CDR3aa: CASGRRGVEQYF

d_gene: .
abundance: .
j_gene: TRBJ2-2
v_gene: TRBV10-3
CDR3nt: TGTGCCACTAGGATTAACACCGGGGAGCTGTTTTTT
CDR3aa: CATRINTGELFF

d_gene: .
abundance: .
j_gene: TRBJ2-7
v_gene: TRBV6-2/TRBV6-3
CDR3nt: TGTGCCAGCAGCCGCCCGGACCGGGCGGACGAGCAGTACTTC
CDR3aa: CASSRPDRADEQYF

d_gene: TRBD1
abundance: .
j_gene: TRBJ2-1
v_gene: TRBV2
CDR3nt: TGTGCCAGCACCCTGGGACAGGGGGCAAATAATGGGCAGTTCTTC
CDR3aa: CASTLGQGANNGQFF

d_gene: TRBD2
abundance: once
j_gene: TRBJ2-3
v_gene: TRBV25-1
CDR3nt: TGTGCCAGCAGTGGGGTCGGGCTAGCGGGGTCTAGCACAGATACGCAGTATTTT
CDR3aa: CASSGVGLAGSSTDTQYF

d_gene: TRBD2
abundance: .
j_gene: TRBJ2-3
v_gene: TRBV28
CDR3nt: TGTGCCAGCAGCTTTCGGACTAGCGGGGGGACCACAGATACGCAGTATTTT
CDR3aa: CASSFRTSGGTTDTQYF

d_gene: .
abundance: .
j_gene: TRBJ2-4
v_gene: TRBV20-1
CDR3nt: TGCAGTGCTACCGGGACACTGGAAAACATTCAGTACTTC
CDR3aa: CSATGTLENIQYF

d_gene: TRBD1
abundance: .
j_gene: TRBJ2-5
v_gene: TRBV27
CDR3nt: TGTGCCAGCAGTTTGAGCCAGGGGGTGTTCGGGGAGACCCAGTACTTC
CDR3aa: CASSLSQGVFGETQYF

d_gene: TRBD1
abundance: once
j_gene: TRBJ1-1
v_gene: TRBV29-1
CDR3nt: TGCAGCGTGGGGGGAGGGGGCCTGGGCACTGAAGCTTTCTTT
CDR3aa: CSVGGGGLGTEAFF

d_gene: .
abundance: few
j_gene: TRBJ2-3
v_gene: TRBV7-2
CDR3nt: TGTGCCAGCAGTCGGATCGCTAGCACAGATACGCAGTATTTT
CDR3aa: CASSRIASTDTQYF

d_gene: .
abundance: .
j_gene: TRBJ2-3
v_gene: TRBV11-1
CDR3nt: TGTGCCACCTCCACCTCCCCCGGGACAAGCACAGATACGCAGTATTTT
CDR3aa: CATSTSPGTSTDTQYF